This TCR beta chain was sequenced during a study of CXCR3-negative and CXCR3-positive naive CD8 T cells. Study observations and caveats: Naive CXCR3-negative and CXCR3-positive cells had similar TRBV-TRBJ usage; memory differed. TCR strength was inferred from TRB CDR3 properties, while surface CD5 was comparable between naive subsets. Higher TRB CDR3 hydrophobicity marked CXCR3-positive naive cells relative to CXCR3-negative naive cells.

Germline CDR1 is MGHRA and CDR2 is YSYEKL. The CDR3 is 17 residues long. A note on this clonotype: The antigen is undetermined.

By phenotype, naive CD8+ T cells were CD45RO-CCR7+CD27+CD95-. Preparation of TRB cDNA libraries relied on 5' RACE carrying UMI labels. TCRdb re-analyzed the 5' RACE reads; it lists each CDR3 protein once, without DNA. The sample includes tens of thousands of distinct CDR3 sequences. This rearrangement joins TRBV4-1 to TRBJ2-3; lacking DNA, the TRBD1 call made by TCRdb goes unchecked. Specimen: naive CXCR3+ CD8+ T cells from blood. This sample's subset: CD45RO-CCR7+CD27+CD95- naive CD8+ T cells expressing CXCR3 (TNR3+). This TCR was sampled from a human donor in good health. Some clones in this sample may be carry-over from other donors' samples. This CDR3 reads CASSQTPRRTITDTQYF.